One sample yielded the 16 T cell receptor beta chains listed below, sequenced in a study of cytomegalovirus exposure and HLA in healthy donors. Primers included in the PCR were 60 Vbeta and 13 Jbeta primers. Assay used: immunoSEQ multiplex PCR; TCRdb lists only in-frame clones, some missing. This table has 150,000 to 250,000 clones, 79% appearing once. The sequencing input was PBMCs. All receptors come from a girl aged 10-17 years in good health and CMV-seropositive.

The chain links TRBV11-3 to TRBJ1-5; no firm D call. Germline lookup yields CDR1 SGHNT and CDR2 YENEEA. The CDR3 consists of 14 residues. Trimming removed 2 bases from V and 7 bases from J, with 12 bases in between. CDR3 protein: CASSLSISWQPQHF. CDR3 sequence (DNA): TGTGCCAGCAGCTTAAGCATTTCGTGGCAGCCCCAGCATTTT.

The chain carries TRBV6-4 and TRBJ1-2; TRBD1 might be the D (5 bases). The CDR3 loop spans 14 amino acids. The germline V gene encodes CDR1 MRHNA and CDR2 SNTAGT. V was shortened by 3 bases and J by 4 bases, with 12 bases between the two germline ends. In DNA form, the CDR3 reads TGTGCCAGCAGTGAGGGAGGGGTTGGCTATGGCTACACCTTC. This encodes CASSEGGVGYGYTF.

This rearrangement joins TRBV27 to TRBJ1-4; TRBD1 is a possible D gene (5 bases). This CDR3 has 13 amino acids. Trimming took 6 bases from V and 7 from J, leaving 12 bases between them. Germline CDR1 is MNHEY and CDR2 is SMNVEV (reference sequence). CDR3 DNA sequence: TGTGCCAGCAGCCGCAGGGTATTTGAAAAACTGTTTTTT. It encodes CASSRRVFEKLFF.

V gene TRBV6-5 combines with J gene TRBJ1-1, with 8 bases identical to TRBD1. The V gene's germline CDR1 is MNHEY and CDR2 SVGAGI. V dropped 6 bases and J dropped 10; count of bases not matched to a gene: 10. CDR3 length: 13 residues. CDR3: CASRPQGAGTAFF. Here the CDR3 DNA reads TGTGCCAGCAGGCCCCAGGGGGCCGGGACAGCTTTCTTT.

The CDR3 coding sequence is TGTGCCAGCAGCTTAGCCACGGGAGGTACCGGGGAGCTGTTTTTT. This gives the protein CASSLATGGTGELFF. The rearrangement links TRBV7-8 to TRBJ2-2; 7 bases align to TRBD2. The CDR3 is 15 residues long. Germline lookup yields CDR1 SGHVS and CDR2 FQNEAQ. The junction had 3 bases not matched to a gene; V was cut back by 0 bases and J by 5 bases.

The genes are TRBV7-2 and TRBJ2-1, with 8 positions matching TRBD2. Germline CDR1 SGHTA, CDR2 FQGNSA. The CDR3 covers 19 residues. V gave up 6 bases and J gave up 0 bases; unmatched junction bases: 16. Here the CDR3 reads CASSQRTSLFVSSYNEQFF. The CDR3 region has the DNA TGTGCCAGCAGTCAACGGACTAGCCTTTTCGTGAGCTCCTACAATGAGCAGTTCTTC.

This clone was seen only a few times. The J gene is TRBJ2-5, the V gene TRBV6-1; possible D gene TRBD2, 6 bases. The germline V gene has CDR1 MNHNS and CDR2 SASEGT. The CDR3 sequence is 13 residues long. V was cut by 7 bases and J by 4 bases, with 13 bases left in between. CDR3 bases: TGTGCCAGCACACACAGACTAGGAGAGACCCAGTACTTC. The encoded protein is CASTHRLGETQYF.

In DNA, the CDR3 is TGCGCCAGCAGCTTGGATCGGTCAGAAGCTTTCTTT. Translating gives CASSLDRSEAFF. The rearrangement joins TRBV5-1 to TRBJ1-1; D not resolved. Germline-derived CDR1 and CDR2 are SGHRS and YFSETQ. The CDR3 covers 12 residues. Trimming removed 0 bases from V and 8 bases from J, with 8 bases in between. Supplemented by reference TRBV5-1 and TRBJ1-1, the full variable domain reads KAGVTQTPRYLIKTRGQQVTLSCSPISGHRSVSWYQQTPGQGLQFLFEYFSETQRNKGNFPGRFSGRQFSNSRSEMNVSTLELGDSALYLCASSLDRSEAFFGQGTRLTVV.

This chain links TRBV9 with TRBJ1-1; a weak D match, TRBD1 (6 bases). Per germline, CDR1 SGDLS and CDR2 YYNGEE. This CDR3 contains 16 residues. V lost 3 bases, J lost 1 base, and 16 bases lay in between. The CDR3 sequence: CASSAGGGQENTEAFF. CDR3 in DNA: TGTGCCAGCAGCGCCGGGGGGGGACAAGAGAACACTGAAGCTTTCTTT.

The chain links TRBV4-1 to TRBJ2-7; 12 bases match TRBD2. The V gene's germline CDR1 is MGHRA and CDR2 YSYEKL. The CDR3 contains 18 residues. Germline trimming cut 1 base from V and 1 base from J; bases unmatched to any gene: 8. In DNA, the CDR3 is TGCGCCAGCAGCCAAGCGTCTAGCGGGGGGGCGGGGTCCTACGAGCAGTACTTC. Translation: CASSQASSGGAGSYEQYF.

The chain employs TRBV13 and TRBJ2-1, with TRBD2 identical over 16 bases. CDR3 size: 18 residues. V gave up 5 bases and J gave up 2 bases; unmatched junction bases: 6. From germline, CDR1 is PRHDT and CDR2 FYEKMQ (reference sequence). In nucleotides, the CDR3 is TGTGCCAGCAGCCCTCCGGGACTAGCGGGGGGGACCTACAATGAGCAGTTCTTC. This sequence encodes CASSPPGLAGGTYNEQFF.

This clone was observed once. This chain joins TRBV6-1 and TRBJ1-5; D may be TRBD1 (6 bases). This CDR3 comprises 13 residues. V shed 7 bases and J shed 7 bases, with 14 bases lying between them. CDR1 is MNHNS, CDR2 SASEGT, per germline. The CDR3 nucleotides are TGTGCCAGCAACGAGGGGGTTATCCAGCCCCAGCATTTT. As protein: CASNEGVIQPQHF.

The V gene is TRBV23-1, the J gene TRBJ2-1; D is possibly TRBD1 (5 bases). TRBV23-1 is placed among ORFs of uncertain function. The CDR3 has 14 residues. Trimming took 6 bases from V and 2 from J, leaving 11 bases between them. CDR3 sequence: CASRPSTAYNEQFF. CDR3 DNA sequence: TGCGCCAGCAGACCTTCGACAGCCTACAATGAGCAGTTCTTC.

CDR3 bases: TGTGCCAGCAGCTTGGACCCGGGACAGCCCCAGCATTTT. Its translation is CASSLDPGQPQHF. The chain joins TRBV5-4 to TRBJ1-5, with D uncertain. V shed 0 bases and J shed 7 bases, with 8 bases lying between them. Looked up from germline, CDR1 is SGHNT and CDR2 is YYREEE (reference sequence). This CDR3 is 13 amino acids long.

The chain carries TRBV6-5 and TRBJ2-7, with a weak D call TRBD1 (6 bases). Trimming stripped 6 bases from V and 0 bases from J, with 15 bases between. CDR1 MNHEY and CDR2 SVGAGI come from the germline V gene. The CDR3 is made up of 15 amino acids. For the CDR3, the DNA is TGTGCCAGCAGGGACGGATCGACAGGCTCCTACGAGCAGTACTTC. Protein product: CASRDGSTGSYEQYF.

A word on this clone: One end of the junction varies from germline; a read error may be responsible. The J gene is TRBJ1-3, the V gene TRBV7-9; D unclear. The CDR3 totals 13 residues. The germline V gene has CDR1 SEHNR and CDR2 FQNEAQ (reference sequence). In DNA form, the CDR3 reads TGTGCCAGCAGCTTAGGAGATGGAGACACCATATATTTT. Translated: CASSLGDGDTIYF.